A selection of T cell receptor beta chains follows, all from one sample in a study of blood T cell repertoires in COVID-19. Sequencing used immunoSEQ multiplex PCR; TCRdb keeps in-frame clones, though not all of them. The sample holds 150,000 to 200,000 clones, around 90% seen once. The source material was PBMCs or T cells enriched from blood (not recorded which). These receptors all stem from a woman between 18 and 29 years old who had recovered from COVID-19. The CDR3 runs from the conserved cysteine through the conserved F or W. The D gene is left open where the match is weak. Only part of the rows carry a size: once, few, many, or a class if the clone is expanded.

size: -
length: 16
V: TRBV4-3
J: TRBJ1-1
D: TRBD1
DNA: TGCGCCAGCAGCCGAAACAGGGGGTCGGCGAACACTGAAGCTTTCTTT
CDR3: CASSRNRGSANTEAFF

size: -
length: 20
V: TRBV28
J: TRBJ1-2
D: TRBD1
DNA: TGTGCCAGCAGTTTTAGCCCGAGGGTCCGTTGGGACAGGGAAGACTATGGCTACACCTTC
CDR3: CASSFSPRVRWDREDYGYTF

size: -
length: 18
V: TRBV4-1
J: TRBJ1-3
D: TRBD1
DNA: TGCGCCAGCAGCCAAAAAACAGGGGGCGAATCTAGCGGAAACACCATATATTTT
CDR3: CASSQKTGGESSGNTIYF

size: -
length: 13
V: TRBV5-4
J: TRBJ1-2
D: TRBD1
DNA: TGTGCCAGCAGGGACAGGGGAGGGTATGGCTACACCTTC
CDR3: CASRDRGGYGYTF

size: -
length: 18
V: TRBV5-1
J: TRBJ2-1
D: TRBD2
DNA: TGCGCCAGCAGCACGGGCCCGGGACTAGCGGGATTGGGCAATGAGCAGTTCTTC
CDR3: CASSTGPGLAGLGNEQFF

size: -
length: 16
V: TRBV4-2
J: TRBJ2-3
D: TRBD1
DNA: TGTGCCAGCAGCCAACAGCAGGGGGCAAGCACAGATACGCAGTATTTT
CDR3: CASSQQQGASTDTQYF

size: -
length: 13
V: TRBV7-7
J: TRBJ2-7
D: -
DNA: TGTGCTAGCAGCTTAGCGACAGGTCAGGACCAGTACTTC
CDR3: CASSLATGQDQYF

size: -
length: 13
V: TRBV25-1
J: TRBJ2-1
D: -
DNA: TGTGCCAGCAGTGGACAGGTCTACAATGAGCAGTTCTTC
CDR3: CASSGQVYNEQFF

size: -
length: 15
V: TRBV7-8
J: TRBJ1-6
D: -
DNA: TGTGCCAGCAGCTTAGTGGCGGGGCTTGACTCACCCCTCCACTTT
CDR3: CASSLVAGLDSPLHF

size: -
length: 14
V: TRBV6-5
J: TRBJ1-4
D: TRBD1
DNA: TGTGCCAGCAGCACAACCAGGGGGTCTAGAAAACTGTTTTTT
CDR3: CASSTTRGSRKLFF

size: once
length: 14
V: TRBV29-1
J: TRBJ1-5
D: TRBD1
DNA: TGCAGCGTTGGCGGGACAGATAGCAATCAGCCCCAGCATTTT
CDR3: CSVGGTDSNQPQHF

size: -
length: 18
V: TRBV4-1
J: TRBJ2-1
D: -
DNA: TGCGCCAGCAGCCAAGATAATCACAGTCTGGGGGGCTACAATGAGCAGTTCTTC
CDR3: CASSQDNHSLGGYNEQFF

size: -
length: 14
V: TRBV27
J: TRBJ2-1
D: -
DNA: TGTGCCAGCAGTTTGACGGGAGTGCTCAATGAGCAGTTCTTC
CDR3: CASSLTGVLNEQFF

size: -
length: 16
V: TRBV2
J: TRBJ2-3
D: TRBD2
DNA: TGTGCCAGCAGTGATGGAGCGGGAGTGGGCACAGATACGCAGTATTTT
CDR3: CASSDGAGVGTDTQYF

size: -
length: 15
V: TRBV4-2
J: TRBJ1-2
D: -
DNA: TGTGCCAGCAGCCAAGATAATCGGCAGGGTGGTGGCTACACCTTC
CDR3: CASSQDNRQGGGYTF

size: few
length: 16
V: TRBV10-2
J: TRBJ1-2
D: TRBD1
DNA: TGCGCCAGCAGTACGGGACAGGGTTTTACTTGGTCTGGCTACACCTTC
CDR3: CASSTGQGFTWSGYTF

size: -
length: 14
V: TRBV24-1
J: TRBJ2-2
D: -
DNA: TGTGCCACCAGTGACTTTCGGGACACCGGGGAGCTGTTTTTT
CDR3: CATSDFRDTGELFF

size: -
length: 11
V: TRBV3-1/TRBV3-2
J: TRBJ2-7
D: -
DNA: TGTGCCAGCAGCCTTCTTAACGAGCAGTACTTC
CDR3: CASSLLNEQYF

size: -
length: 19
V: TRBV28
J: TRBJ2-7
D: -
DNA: TGTGCCAGCAGTTTTATTCTCAGCCTCCCAGAGGGCCAATGGTACGAGCAGTACTTC
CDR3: CASSFILSLPEGQWYEQYF

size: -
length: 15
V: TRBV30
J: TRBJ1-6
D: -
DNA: TGTGCCTGGATGGCAGGGCCATGGGATAATTCACCCCTCCACTTT
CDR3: CAWMAGPWDNSPLHF

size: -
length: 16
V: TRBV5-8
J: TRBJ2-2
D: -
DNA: TGTGCCAGCAGCTTGGTAACCGAACAACGCACCGGGGAGCTGTTTTTT
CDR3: CASSLVTEQRTGELFF

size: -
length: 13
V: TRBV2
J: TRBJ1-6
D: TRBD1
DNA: TGTGCCTTCGCCAGGACAGGGAATTCACCCCTCCACTTT
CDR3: CAFARTGNSPLHF